This T cell receptor (beta chain) was identified in a study of cytomegalovirus exposure and HLA in healthy donors. Study-wide results and caveats: In the analysis, some V segments, TRBV6-2 and TRBV6-3 included, were excluded as indistinguishable. Available immune exposure information covered CMV serostatus only.

Germline V gives CDR1 SGHRS, CDR2 YFSETQ. V was trimmed by 2 bases and J by 1 base, leaving 9 bases between them. The length of the CDR3 is 15 residues. The PCR was carried out with 60 Vbeta primers and 13 Jbeta primers. Generated by immunoSEQ multiplex PCR, the TCRdb table keeps only in-frame clones and is missing some. The sample has 210,000 or so clones; 87% are singletons. The count of this clone is one. The antigen remains undetermined. The V gene is TRBV5-1, the J gene TRBJ2-2; D perhaps matches TRBD2 (6 bases). The sequencing sample was made of PBMCs. The clonotype comes from a man younger than 45 in good health and CMV-seronegative. CDR3 DNA: TGCGCCAGCAGCTTTGGCGGGGAGAACACCGGGGAGCTGTTTTTT. Its protein product is CASSFGGENTGELFF.